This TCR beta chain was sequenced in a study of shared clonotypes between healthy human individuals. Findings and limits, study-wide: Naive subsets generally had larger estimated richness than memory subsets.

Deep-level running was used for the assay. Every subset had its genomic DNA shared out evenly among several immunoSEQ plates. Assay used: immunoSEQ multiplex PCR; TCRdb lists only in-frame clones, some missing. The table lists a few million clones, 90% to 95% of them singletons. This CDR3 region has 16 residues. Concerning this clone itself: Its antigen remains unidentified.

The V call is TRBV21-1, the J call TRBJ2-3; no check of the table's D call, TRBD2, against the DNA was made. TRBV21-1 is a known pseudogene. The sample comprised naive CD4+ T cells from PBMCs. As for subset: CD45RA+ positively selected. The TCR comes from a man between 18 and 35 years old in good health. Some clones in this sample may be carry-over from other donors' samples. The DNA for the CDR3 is TGTGCCAGCAATAGACTAGCGGGGAATAGCACAGATACGCAGTATTTT. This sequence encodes CASNRLAGNSTDTQYF.